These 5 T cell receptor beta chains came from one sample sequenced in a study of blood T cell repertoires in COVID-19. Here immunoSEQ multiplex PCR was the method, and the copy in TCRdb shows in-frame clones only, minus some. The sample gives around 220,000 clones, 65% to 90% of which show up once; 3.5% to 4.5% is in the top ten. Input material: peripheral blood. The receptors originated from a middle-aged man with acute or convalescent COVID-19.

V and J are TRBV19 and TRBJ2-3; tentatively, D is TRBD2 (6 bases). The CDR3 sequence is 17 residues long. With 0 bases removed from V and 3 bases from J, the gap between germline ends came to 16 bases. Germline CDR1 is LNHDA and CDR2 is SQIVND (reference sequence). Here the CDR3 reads CASSIDRTNLGTDTQYF. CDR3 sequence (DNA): TGTGCCAGTAGTATAGATCGGACTAATCTGGGTACAGATACGCAGTATTTT.

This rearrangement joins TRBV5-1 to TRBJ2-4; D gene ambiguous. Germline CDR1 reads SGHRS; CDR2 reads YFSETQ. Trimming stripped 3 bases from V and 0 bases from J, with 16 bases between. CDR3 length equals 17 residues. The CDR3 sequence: CASSSRVGPLAKNIQYF. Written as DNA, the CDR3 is TGCGCCAGCAGCTCCCGGGTAGGCCCTCTAGCCAAAAACATTCAGTACTTC.

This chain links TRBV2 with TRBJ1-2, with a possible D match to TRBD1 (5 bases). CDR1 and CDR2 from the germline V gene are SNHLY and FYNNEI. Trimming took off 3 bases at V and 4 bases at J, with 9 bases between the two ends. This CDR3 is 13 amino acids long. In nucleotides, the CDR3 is TGTGCCAGCAGTGAGGGCAGGGCCTATGGCTACACCTTC. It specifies CASSEGRAYGYTF.

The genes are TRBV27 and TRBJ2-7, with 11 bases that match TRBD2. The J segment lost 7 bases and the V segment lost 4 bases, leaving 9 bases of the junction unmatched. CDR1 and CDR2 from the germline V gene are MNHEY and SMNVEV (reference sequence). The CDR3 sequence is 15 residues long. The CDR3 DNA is TGTGCCAGCAGTTCACTAGCGGGGGTCCTTAGGGAGCAGTACTTC. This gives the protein CASSSLAGVLREQYF.

CDR3 amino acids: CASSFTYRGETEAFF. CDR3 bases: TGTGCCAGCAGCTTTACCTACAGGGGGGAGACTGAAGCTTTCTTT. The chain joins TRBV7-9 to TRBJ1-1; TRBD1 matches 8 bases. Per germline, CDR1 SEHNR and CDR2 FQNEAQ (reference sequence). With V trimmed by 3 bases and J by 5 bases, 8 bases remained unmatched. The CDR3 runs to 15 residues.